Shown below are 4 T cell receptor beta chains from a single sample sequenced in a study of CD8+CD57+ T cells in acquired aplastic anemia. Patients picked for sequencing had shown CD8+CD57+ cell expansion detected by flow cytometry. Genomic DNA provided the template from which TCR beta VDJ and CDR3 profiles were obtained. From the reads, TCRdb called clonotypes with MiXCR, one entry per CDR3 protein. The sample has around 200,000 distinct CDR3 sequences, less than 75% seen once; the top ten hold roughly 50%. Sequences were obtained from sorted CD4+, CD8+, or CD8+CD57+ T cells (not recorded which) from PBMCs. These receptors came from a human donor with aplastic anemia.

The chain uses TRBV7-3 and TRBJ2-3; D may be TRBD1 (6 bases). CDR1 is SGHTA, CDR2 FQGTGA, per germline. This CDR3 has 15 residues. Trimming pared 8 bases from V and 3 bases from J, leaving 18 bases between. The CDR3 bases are TGTGCCAGCGGTAAACAGGGTCTGTCAACAGATACGCAGTATTTT. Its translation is CASGKQGLSTDTQYF.

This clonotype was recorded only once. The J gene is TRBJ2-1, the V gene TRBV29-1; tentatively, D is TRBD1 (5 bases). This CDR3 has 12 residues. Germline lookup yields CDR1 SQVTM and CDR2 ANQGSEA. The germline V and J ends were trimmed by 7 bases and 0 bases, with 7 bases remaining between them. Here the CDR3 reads CSGQSSYNEQFF. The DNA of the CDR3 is TGCAGCGGACAGAGCTCCTACAATGAGCAGTTCTTC.

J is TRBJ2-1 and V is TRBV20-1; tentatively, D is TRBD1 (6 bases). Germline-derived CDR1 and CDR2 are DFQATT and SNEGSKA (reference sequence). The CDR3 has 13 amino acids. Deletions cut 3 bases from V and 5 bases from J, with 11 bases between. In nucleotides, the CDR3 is TGCAGTGCTAGGAACAGGGAACACAATGAGCAGTTCTTC. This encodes CSARNREHNEQFF.

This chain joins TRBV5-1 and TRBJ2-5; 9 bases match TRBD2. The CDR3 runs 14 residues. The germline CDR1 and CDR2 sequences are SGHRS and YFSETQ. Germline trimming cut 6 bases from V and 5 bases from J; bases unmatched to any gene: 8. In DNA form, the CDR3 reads TGCGCCAGCACGGCGGGGGGGCCAGGGGAGACCCAGTACTTC. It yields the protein CASTAGGPGETQYF.